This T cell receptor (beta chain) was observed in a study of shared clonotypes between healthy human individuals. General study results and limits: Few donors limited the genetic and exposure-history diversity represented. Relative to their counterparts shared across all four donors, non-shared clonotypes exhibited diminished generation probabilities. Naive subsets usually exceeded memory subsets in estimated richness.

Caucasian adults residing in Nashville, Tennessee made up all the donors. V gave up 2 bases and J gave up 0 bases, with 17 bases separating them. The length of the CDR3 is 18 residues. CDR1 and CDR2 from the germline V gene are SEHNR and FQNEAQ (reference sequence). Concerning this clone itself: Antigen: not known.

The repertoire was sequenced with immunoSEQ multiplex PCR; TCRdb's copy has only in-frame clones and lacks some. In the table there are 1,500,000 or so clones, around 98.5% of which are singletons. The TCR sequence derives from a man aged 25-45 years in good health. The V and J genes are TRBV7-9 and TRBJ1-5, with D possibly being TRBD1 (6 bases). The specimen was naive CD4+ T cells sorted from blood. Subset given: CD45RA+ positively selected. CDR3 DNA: TGTGCCAGCAGCTTATCGGCCAGGGGAGCGTTTAGCAATCAGCCCCAGCATTTT. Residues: CASSLSARGAFSNQPQHF.